The 14 T cell receptor beta chains in this list originate from one sample, sequenced in a study of spatial heterogeneity in lung cancer (dated by TCRdb to between 2018 and 2021). The time point label for this specimen denotes: blood at routine non-recurrence follow-up after resection. For TCR sequencing, whole RNA was extracted from tumor and nontumor lung tissue, or from cryopreserved PBMC samples, and no cell sorting was done. Receptors were amplified or captured by 5' RACE. This sample was sequenced with a NextSeq 500. The raw public data were reprocessed by TCRdb itself: fastp quality trimming at Q25, MiXCR clonotype calling, in-frame beta chains only. Duplicate CDR3 protein sequences are folded into a single record with the most common DNA and genes. Recorded for this sample are under 150,000 distinct CDR3 sequences; 12% of them occurred a single time. The top ten constitute approximately 17% of the sample.

The sequences come from PBMCs, collected at follow-up. The receptors were gathered from a male donor with early-stage non-small cell lung cancer.

The chain joins TRBV3-1 to TRBJ1-2, with 11 bases matching TRBD1. The germline gives CDR1 LGHDT, CDR2 YNNKEL (reference sequence). The CDR3 has 15 amino acids. Trimming at V came to 1 base and at J to 2 bases, leaving 0 bases not matched to a gene. CDR3 sequence: CASSQGDRGNYGYTF. The CDR3, as DNA: TGTGCCAGCAGCCAAGGGGACAGGGGGAACTATGGCTACACCTTC.

The table lists this clonotype with a few counts. V usage is TRBV3-1 and J usage is TRBJ1-1; TRBD1 agrees at 8 bases. The J segment lost 0 bases and the V segment lost 4 bases, leaving 1 base of the junction unmatched. Germline V gene data show CDR1 as LGHDT and CDR2 as YNNKEL (reference sequence). This CDR3 has 14 amino acids. This chain's CDR3 is CASSPGQVNTEAFF. In DNA form, the CDR3 reads TGTGCCAGCAGCCCGGGACAGGTGAACACTGAAGCTTTCTTT.

V and J are TRBV29-1 and TRBJ2-7; 8 nucleotides agree with TRBD1. V lost 4 bases, J lost 3 bases, and 8 bases stayed unmatched. CDR1 is SQVTM, CDR2 ANQGSEA, per germline. The CDR3 covers 14 residues. CDR3 coding DNA: TGCAGCGTTGTCGCCGGACAGGGAGGCTACGAGCAGTACTTC. This codes for CSVVAGQGGYEQYF.

This clonotype turned up a few times. The chain combines TRBV6-5 with TRBJ2-5; TRBD2 is a possible D gene (6 bases). Trimming pared 4 bases from V and 7 bases from J, leaving 16 bases between. The V gene's germline CDR1 is MNHEY and CDR2 SVGAGI. The CDR3 contains 14 residues. This chain's CDR3 is CASSSSLAAATQYF. CDR3 in DNA: TGTGCCAGCAGTTCATCTTTAGCGGCCGCGACCCAGTACTTC.

V usage is TRBV7-9 and J usage is TRBJ2-2, with D possibly TRBD1 on 5 matching bases. This CDR3 comprises 14 residues. CDR1 and CDR2 from the germline V gene are SEHNR and FQNEAQ (reference sequence). V lost 4 bases to trimming and J lost 1 base, with 7 bases between them. CDR3 sequence (DNA): TGTGCCAGCAGCTATACAGGGAACACCGGGGAGCTGTTTTTT. It yields the protein CASSYTGNTGELFF. The full variable domain, in which reference TRBV7-9 and TRBJ2-2 provide the parts outside the CDR3, is DTGVSQNPRHKITKRGQNVTFRCDPISEHNRLYWYRQTLGQGPEFLTYFQNEAQLEKSRLLSDRFSAERPKGSFSTLEIQRTEQGDSAMYLCASSYTGNTGELFFGEGSRLTVL.

The rearrangement joins TRBV6-5 to TRBJ2-6, with TRBD1 matching 8 bases. Germline assignment: CDR1 MNHEY and CDR2 SVGAGI. The length of the CDR3 is 17 residues. The V gene end was trimmed by 10 bases and the J gene end by 0 bases; junction bases not matched to a gene: 11. CDR3 DNA sequence: TGTGCCACCCGGAGTGGACAGGGCCCCTCTGGGGCCAACGTCCTGACTTTC. It is translated as CATRSGQGPSGANVLTF.

This clonotype was observed at least ten times. The CDR3 loop reads CASSFFPRGPSVLTF. In DNA, the CDR3 is TGTGCCAGCAGCTTTTTTCCGCGGGGGCCGTCCGTCCTGACTTTC. This chain joins TRBV7-2 and TRBJ2-6, with D possibly being TRBD2 (7 bases). This CDR3 is built from 15 residues. The V end lost 3 bases, the J end lost 12 bases, and 18 bases lay between the germline ends. Germline CDR1 and CDR2: SGHTA and FQGNSA.

At least ten counts were recorded for this clonotype. The genes are TRBV5-5 and TRBJ2-7, with TRBD1 identical over 8 bases. The V gene end was trimmed by 4 bases and the J gene end by 9 bases; junction bases not matched to a gene: 9. The CDR3 consists of 13 residues. Per the germline V gene, CDR1 is SGHKS and CDR2 is YYEKEE (reference sequence). CDR3 coding DNA: TGTGCCAGCAGCGGGACAGGTCTTCCAGCGCAGTACTTC. It encodes CASSGTGLPAQYF.

This clonotype has at least ten counts. The chain joins TRBV4-3 to TRBJ2-2; D ambiguous. The CDR3 consists of 17 residues. The V end lost 3 bases, the J end lost 0 bases, and 14 bases lay between the germline ends. Germline V gene sequence: CDR1 LGHNA, CDR2 YSLEER. The CDR3 is CASSQDPGLANTGELFF. Written as DNA, the CDR3 is TGCGCCAGCAGCCAGGACCCAGGTCTCGCGAACACCGGGGAGCTGTTTTTT.

This chain links TRBV24-1 with TRBJ2-2, with 9 bases fitting TRBD1. Per germline, CDR1 KGHDR and CDR2 SFDVKD. After removal of 4 bases from V and 4 bases from J, the junction contained 3 bases not matched to a gene. The CDR3 sequence is 15 residues long. CDR3 protein: CATSEGQGATGELFF. In DNA, the CDR3 is TGTGCCACCAGTGAGGGACAGGGTGCCACCGGGGAGCTGTTTTTT.

This clonotype was seen at least ten times. The V gene is TRBV7-2, the J gene TRBJ1-5; 11 nucleotides agree with TRBD1. The CDR3 is 18 residues long. The V segment lost 11 bases and the J segment 5 bases; nucleotides outside the gene matches: 20. The V gene's germline CDR1 is SGHTA and CDR2 FQGNSA. This CDR3 reads CAYFYCGQGANEDQPQHF. DNA for the CDR3: TGTGCCTATTTTTACTGCGGACAGGGGGCTAATGAGGATCAGCCCCAGCATTTT.

This clonotype turned up a few times. The genes are TRBV9 and TRBJ2-7; D remains ambiguous. Trimming removed 0 bases from V and 6 bases from J, with 16 bases in between. The CDR3 sequence is 15 residues long. CDR1 is SGDLS and CDR2 is YYNGEE in the germline V gene. CDR3 coding DNA: TGTGCCAGCAGCGTAGGAGGAATAGTCTCGGGCGAGCAGTACTTC. Residues: CASSVGGIVSGEQYF. Full variable domain (outside the CDR3, taken from reference TRBV9 and TRBJ2-7): DSGVTQTPKHLITATGQRVTLRCSPRSGDLSVYWYQQSLDQGLQFLIQYYNGEERAKGNILERFSAQQFPDLHSELNLSSLELGDSALYFCASSVGGIVSGEQYFGPGTRLTVT.

This chain joins TRBV10-3 and TRBJ1-1, with 10 nucleotides matching TRBD1. This CDR3 is built from 15 residues. Trimming removed 5 bases from V and 5 bases from J; junction bases left unmatched: 8. Per the germline V gene, CDR1 is ENHRY and CDR2 is SYGVKD. CDR3 sequence: CAISTAGTGVTEAFF. DNA of the CDR3: TGTGCCATCAGTACGGCCGGGACAGGGGTAACTGAAGCTTTCTTT.

This clonotype appeared many times. The V and J genes are TRBV5-6 and TRBJ1-2, with a possible D match to TRBD1 (6 bases). Germline CDR1 is SGHDT and CDR2 is YYEEEE. V lost 9 bases, J lost 7 bases, and 19 bases lay in between. The CDR3 runs 13 residues. The CDR3 sequence: CATRGLTLSGYTF. The CDR3, as DNA: TGTGCCACCAGGGGACTGACTCTGAGTGGCTACACCTTC.